The table lists the clone carrying this TCR beta chain with many counts. Its antigen is unidentified. Each CDR3 protein gets one entry after TCRdb re-called the PCR reads with MiXCR. The repertoire holds 65,000 or so distinct CDR3 sequences, with 15% to 20% as singletons. This specimen comes from a study of molecular identifiers for immune sequencing clone quantification. Findings and limits, study-wide: Clones of above 20 RNA copies carried over 99% of effector molecules; in naive cells they carried under 1%.

This clonotype originated in a human donor in good health. Some libraries in this study had Jurkat cell RNA spiked in. The sequencing sample was made of naive CD8+ T cells from blood, with Jurkat cell RNA spiked in. As to subset: FACS-sorted CD8+CD4-CCR7+CD45RA+ naive T cells.

For the CDR3, the DNA is TGTGCCAGCAGCAGGCGACTAGCGGGAGAAGAGACCCAGTACTTC. It yields the protein CASSRRLAGEETQYF. The chain is built from TRBV21-1 and TRBJ2-5; the table's D call, TRBD2, has no DNA check behind it. TRBV21-1 is listed as a pseudogene. CDR3 length equals 15 residues.